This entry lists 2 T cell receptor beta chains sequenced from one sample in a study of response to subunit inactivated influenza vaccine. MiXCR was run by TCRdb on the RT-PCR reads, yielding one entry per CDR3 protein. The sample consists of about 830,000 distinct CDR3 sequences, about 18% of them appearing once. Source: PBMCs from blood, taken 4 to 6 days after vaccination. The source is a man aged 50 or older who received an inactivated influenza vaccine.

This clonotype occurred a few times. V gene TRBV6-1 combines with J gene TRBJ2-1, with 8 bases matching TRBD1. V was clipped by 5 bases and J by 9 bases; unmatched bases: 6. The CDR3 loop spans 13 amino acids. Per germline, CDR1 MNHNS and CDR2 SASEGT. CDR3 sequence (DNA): TGTGCCAGCAGTCAGGGACAGGTCGGTGAGCAGTTCTTC. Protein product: CASSQGQVGEQFF.

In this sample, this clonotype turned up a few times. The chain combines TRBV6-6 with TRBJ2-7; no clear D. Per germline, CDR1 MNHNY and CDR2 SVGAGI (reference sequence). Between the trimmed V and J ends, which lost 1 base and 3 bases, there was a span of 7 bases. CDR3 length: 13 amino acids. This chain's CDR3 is CASSYWSDYEQYF. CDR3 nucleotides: TGTGCCAGCAGTTACTGGAGCGACTACGAGCAGTACTTC.